The following is a T cell receptor (beta chain) sequence with its context. This record comes from a study of PD-L1 blockade in urothelial cancer. Some clones are missing from TCRdb's copy, which holds only in-frame ones; the method was immunoSEQ multiplex PCR. This sample has about 52,000 clones, with 70% to 85% found just once. The material was PBMCs, obtained around atezolizumab (anti-PD-L1) treatment. The receptor's source is a man between 65 and 85 years old with urothelial cancer.

The CDR3 DNA reads as TGTGCCAGCAGTCTGGGAGTCCTCTACGAGCAGTACTTC. Amino acids: CASSLGVLYEQYF. V gene TRBV2 combines with J gene TRBJ2-7; TRBD2 is a possible D gene (5 bases). The germline V gene has CDR1 SNHLY and CDR2 FYNNEI. V lost 5 bases and J 3 bases, leaving 11 bases between the germline ends. CDR3 length: 13 amino acids.